This T cell receptor (beta chain) derives from a study of blood T cells in healthy people across ages (dated by TCRdb to between 2014 and 2017). General notes on the study: In model experiments, template switching captured about one uniquely barcoded TCR beta cDNA molecule for every two T cells. The study measured age-related changes in TCR beta repertoire diversity using deep sequencing normalized with unique cDNA molecular identifiers. The donors were divided into four age groups: young (average around 16 years), middle-aged (around 41), aged (62) and long-lived (roughly 88). The study analyzed two additional independent replicas of 1 million unique cDNA reads from the same blood draw for two donors, one aged 18 to 30 and one aged 80 or older. Overall study outcomes, separate from this receptor: Since profiling was done on bulk unsorted PBMCs, naive and antigen-experienced compartments could not be conclusively compared. Donor CMV infection status was unknown, potentially confounding age-related changes in expanded clonotypes. Estimates of total diversity based on one million sequenced T cells were considered lower bounds and underestimates. Compared with the aged group, more naive CD4+ T cells, fewer expanded clones and increased TCR diversity were shown by the long-lived group, suggesting age selection. The percentage of naive T cells measured by flow cytometry correlated strongly with observed TCR beta diversity. Observed TCR beta diversity per million T cells fell roughly linearly with age, and a significant reduction was already apparent by age roughly 40.

The roughly 39 donors, aged about 6 to 90 years, were systemically healthy Caucasian individuals from Russia. Each donor gave about 10 milliliters of peripheral blood, drawn into EDTA-treated Vacutainer tubes. Ficoll-Paque density-gradient centrifugation was used to isolate PBMCs, with at least 6.5 million per sample. Total RNA was extracted from PBMCs with Trizol reagent, with at least 5.5 micrograms obtained per sample. For every donor, flow cytometry on a PBMC aliquot measured the percentage of naive CD45RAhigh/CD27high T cells. This clonotype appeared a few times. There is no known antigen for this receptor. There are no base qualities to consult, and no much larger clone falls within one base. Receptor amplification or capture employed 5' RACE. The sequencer was an Illumina HiSeq 2500. A second roughly 6 to 12 cycle PCR used a sample-barcoded 5' primer and a J-beta primer mix. A template-switch 5' adaptor carrying 12 random nucleotides introduced a unique molecular identifier onto each TCR beta cDNA molecule. Each sample yielded at least 3 million CDR3-containing paired-end reads. The Mint cDNA synthesis kit, primed by a TRBC-specific oligonucleotide, was used to synthesize first-strand cDNA from all RNA. All cDNA was treated with uracil-DNA glycosylase and then went through a first 18-cycle PCR with the universal primers M1SS and BC2_uni_R. The paper's data handling went like this. For normalization, 1 million high-quality reads, each with a distinct molecular identifier, were randomly selected from each sample. Reads sharing molecular identifiers were discarded rather than binned into consensus sequences. CDR3 identification, clonotype clustering and error correction used MiTCR with a Q25 quality threshold and the strictest error-elimination algorithm. A nonparametric unseen species model using Euler transformation provided a lower-bound estimate of total TCR beta diversity. The public reads were reprocessed in TCRdb via fastp at Q25 and MiXCR, keeping in-frame beta chains. Every entry covers one CDR3 protein and lists the most common genes and DNA from its rows. The V and J calls were determined by TCRdb, not by the authors. Counted in this sample were about 930,000 distinct CDR3 sequences; just under 30% of them appeared once. In total, the top ten clones hold more than 8.5% of the sample.

In addition, the sample was reused for a study of T cells of mothers and their children. The second publication reports: Nine systemically healthy Caucasian individuals served as donors, namely three mothers together with their six children. cDNA synthesis used all of the extracted RNA, with 1.5 ug of RNA in each 15 ul reaction. Sample barcodes and 2-4 random nucleotides were added via the M1S primer in the second PCR. Over 8 million TCR beta CDR3 reads came from each mother, compared with some 3 million reads from each child. In both related and unrelated pairs, thymic selection shapes the output of TCR recombination in a similar way, with inherited differences having only a minor effect. Normalized repertoire overlap was always found to be slightly, but never significantly, higher in related mother-child pairs than in unrelated mother-child pairs. No persistent microchimeric T cell clones were found, with a detection sensitivity of approximately 110 clones per million clonotypes. In the study, deep NGS was used to compare the TCR beta repertoires of mothers and children, and features distinguishing related mother-child pairs from unrelated individuals were sought. The mean age was roughly 44 +/- 4 years for the mothers and approximately 11 +/- 4 years for the children. Libraries were sequenced on Illumina HiSeq 2000 with 100+100 nt paired-end reads after adapter ligation with NEBNext reagents. Mother and child libraries were prepared a month apart and sequenced in separate runs to prevent cross-contamination. Between roughly 500,000 and 2,100,000 distinct TCR beta clonotypes were identified per donor. Naive TCR beta clonotypes were estimated from low-frequency clonotypes matched to each donor's FACS-determined naive share, without sorting.

This TCR came from a woman in her thirties or forties in good health. The sequenced sample consisted of blood.

The nucleotide sequence is TGCGCCAGCACCCTCGGACAGGGAGGGGAAAAACTGTTTTTT. Its protein product is CASTLGQGGEKLFF. The rearrangement joined TRBV5-1 to TRBJ1-4; 8 of the junction bases match TRBD1. Reading the germline V gene gives CDR1 SGHRS and CDR2 YFSETQ. The CDR3 sequence holds 14 residues, the cysteine and phenylalanine included. The retained sequence is limited to the CDR3, 42 bases, with the frame set at the first base. V lost 6 bases and J lost 8 bases, and the count of bases not matched to a germline gene is 9.